This is a list of T cell receptor beta chains from one sample in a study of T cell changes during pregnancy in multiple sclerosis. Measured with immunoSEQ multiplex PCR; TCRdb has only the in-frame clones, and not every one. Of about 8,500 clones in the sample, 70% to 90% were seen once. The sample was CD8+ T cells from peripheral blood mononuclear cells, taken in the first trimester of pregnancy. These receptors were obtained from a female donor in good health, enrolled as a control in a pregnancy study. The conserved cysteine and the conserved F or W are not part of the CDR3 here. Clone size is given for some rows only: seen once, a few or many times, or a class if the clone is expanded.

v_call clone_size cdr3_aa
TRBV28 . ASSSLTRGNTEAF
TRBV7-6 . ASSKGGSKDEQF
TRBV7-3 . ASSWTGISMNTEAF
TRBV29-1 . SVGSASSYEQY
TRBV27 . ASRTSGSYNEQF
TRBV5-1 . ASSLVDRGTEAF
TRBV9 . ASSGYGTSVNEQF
TRBV9 . ASSVSSSTYEQY
TRBV4-1 . ASSQIPLGGSYEQY
TRBV6-1 few ASSEGQGGNSPLH
TRBV9 . ASSGRGSYNEQF
TRBV6-5 once ASSTGTSGSDEQF
TRBV15 . ATSRQKEGAEDTQY
TRBV2 . APAGTGGDGDYGYT
TRBV13 few ASSLGRGSTPLH
TRBV7-2 . ASSGTSGRFGHWL
TRBV27 once ASSPTGNPYEQY
TRBV7-9 . ASRPPRVTDGNTIY
TRBV2 . ASRGQGDDSIEKLF
TRBV6-1 once ASSEETGGSQPQH
TRBV7-8 . ASSFWDREYSNQPQH
TRBV19 . ASRDSPYNEQF